This TCR beta chain was captured by sequencing in a study of shared clonotypes between healthy human individuals. The overall study: Donors were a couple of women and a few men aged 18 to 49. Three plates each covered CD4 naive and memory; CD8 naive two, CD8 memory one. Study-wide points: Relative to their counterparts shared across all four donors, non-shared clonotypes exhibited diminished generation probabilities.

Here immunoSEQ multiplex PCR was the method, and the copy in TCRdb shows in-frame clones only, minus some. The table includes under 750,000 clones, just under 75% detected once. CD45RA-negative memory and CD45RA+ naive subsets were split from the CD4+ cells. Notes on this clone: Its antigen remains unknown.

The receptor's source is a young woman in good health. The sequenced material came from memory CD4+ T cells sorted from blood. Subset noted: CD45RA-negative fraction.

The CDR3 loop reads CASSSRPPGLAGGHNEQFF. In nucleotides, the CDR3 is TGTGCCAGCAGTTCGAGACCACCGGGACTAGCGGGAGGACACAATGAGCAGTTCTTC. V usage is TRBV27 and J usage is TRBJ2-1, with 15 bases fitting TRBD2. The germline V gene has CDR1 MNHEY and CDR2 SMNVEV (reference sequence). V trimming: 4 bases; J trimming: 5 bases; junction bases outside the gene matches: 12. This CDR3 has 19 amino acids.